These 9 T cell receptor beta chains came from one sample sequenced in a study of T-cell reconstitution after alpha-beta-depleted transplantation in children. Unique molecular identifiers were incorporated when the TCRbeta library was constructed. TCRdb redid the calling of the PCR reads with MiXCR, one entry per CDR3 protein. Of roughly 70,000 distinct CDR3 sequences in the sample, approximately 4.4% were seen once. The sample consisted of PBMCs, mostly from graft donor cells, taken 180 days after TCRalphabeta/CD19-depleted stem cell transplant. These receptors originate from a boy younger than two who had a stem cell transplant for acute myeloid leukemia, so the T cells may come from the graft donor.

At least ten counts were recorded for this clonotype. The rearrangement links TRBV18 to TRBJ1-3, with a possible D match to TRBD1 (6 bases). The CDR3 loop spans 15 amino acids. V lost 4 bases, J lost 3 bases, and 13 bases lay in between. CDR1 is KGHSH and CDR2 is LQKENI in the germline V gene. CDR3 region: CASSRSGTSGNTIYF. CDR3 coding DNA: TGTGCCAGCTCACGGTCCGGGACAAGTGGAAACACCATATATTTT.

In this sample, this clonotype turned up many times. The chain recombines TRBV20-1 with TRBJ1-4; D call uncertain. The germline V gene encodes CDR1 DFQATT and CDR2 SNEGSKA (reference sequence). This CDR3 contains 13 residues. V shed 0 bases and J shed 5 bases, with 7 bases lying between them. Written as DNA, the CDR3 is TGCAGTGCTAGAGATTTTGGGAATGAAAAACTGTTTTTT. Translation: CSARDFGNEKLFF.

This clonotype was seen at least ten times. V is TRBV5-6 and J is TRBJ2-1; D is ambiguous. CDR3 length equals 14 residues. The V end was cut by 4 bases, the J end by 3 bases, with 11 bases between. Germline lookup yields CDR1 SGHDT and CDR2 YYEEEE. Written as DNA, the CDR3 is TGTGCCAGCAGCCCGGCGGATGTCTACAATGAGCAGTTCTTC. Amino acids: CASSPADVYNEQFF. Drawing the rest from reference TRBV5-6 and TRBJ2-1, the complete variable domain is DAGVTQSPTHLIKTRGQQVTLRCSPKSGHDTVSWYQQALGQGPQFIFQYYEEEERQRGNFPDRFSGHQFPNYSSELNVNALLLGDSALYLCASSPADVYNEQFFGPGTRLTVL.

The table lists this clonotype with many counts. The chain employs TRBV7-8 and TRBJ2-3; weak D call: TRBD1 (6 bases). The germline V gene encodes CDR1 SGHVS and CDR2 FQNEAQ. The CDR3 spans 16 residues. Trimming took 2 bases from V and 2 from J, leaving 14 bases between them. The CDR3 DNA reads as TGTGCCAGCAGCTTACGACTTACAGGGAACACAGATACGCAGTATTTT. This sequence encodes CASSLRLTGNTDTQYF.

This clonotype was seen ten or more times. The V call is TRBV6-5, the J call TRBJ1-4; 9 bases are shared with TRBD1. With V trimmed by 2 bases and J by 7 bases, 5 bases remained unmatched. The CDR3 extends over 15 amino acids. The germline V gene encodes CDR1 MNHEY and CDR2 SVGAGI. CDR3 region: CASSYLGTGIEKLFF. CDR3 sequence (DNA): TGTGCCAGCAGTTACCTCGGGACAGGGATTGAAAAACTGTTTTTT.

At least ten counts were recorded for this clonotype. J is TRBJ2-1 and V is TRBV5-1; TRBD2 matches at 7 bases. Germline V gene sequence: CDR1 SGHRS, CDR2 YFSETQ. J was trimmed by 9 bases and V by 0 bases; bases with no gene match: 18. This CDR3 is built from 18 residues. The CDR3 nucleotides are TGCGCCAGCAGCTTGGGACCGCCGACTAGCCCAGCGCAGAGTGAGCAGTTCTTC. It translates to CASSLGPPTSPAQSEQFF.

This clonotype has a count of ten or more. This sequence joins TRBV5-1 and TRBJ1-2; D not resolved. Germline V gene sequence: CDR1 SGHRS, CDR2 YFSETQ. The germline V and J ends were trimmed by 0 bases and 5 bases, with 11 bases remaining between them. The CDR3 runs 14 residues. The CDR3 region is CASSLAAIKYGYTF. The CDR3 DNA sequence: TGCGCCAGCAGCTTGGCGGCCATAAAATATGGCTACACCTTC. The full variable domain, rest sourced from reference TRBV5-1 and TRBJ1-2, is KAGVTQTPRYLIKTRGQQVTLSCSPISGHRSVSWYQQTPGQGLQFLFEYFSETQRNKGNFPGRFSGRQFSNSRSEMNVSTLELGDSALYLCASSLAAIKYGYTFGSGTRLTVV.

J is TRBJ1-2 and V is TRBV6-2 or TRBV6-3; possible D gene TRBD1, 6 bases. Germline CDR1 reads MNHEY; CDR2 reads SVGEGT. The CDR3 length is 12 residues. Deletions cut 6 bases from V and 4 bases from J, with 9 bases between. In nucleotides, the CDR3 is TGTGCCAGCAGCCCGGACAGCTATGGCTACACCTTC. The encoded protein is CASSPDSYGYTF.

The sample holds many counts of this clonotype. This rearrangement joins TRBV20-1 to TRBJ2-7, with 7 bases aligning to TRBD2. V lost 6 bases to trimming and J lost 6 bases; unmatched junction nucleotides: 11. This CDR3 comprises 13 residues. Germline V CDR1 and CDR2: DFQATT, SNEGSKA (reference sequence). CDR3 DNA: TGCAGTGCCTCCCGGGAGGTTGGGGGCGAGCAGTACGTC. Translating gives CSASREVGGEQYV.